One and the same sample provided the 15 T cell receptor beta chains below, sequenced in a study of tumor-infiltrating lymphocytes in primary liver carcinoma. From 500 ng of total RNA, TCR beta-specific cDNA was reverse-transcribed using a constant-region primer. Modified slightly, ARM-PCR produced TCR beta libraries over three nested multiplex PCR rounds. Investigators reported that the first two PCR rounds, at about 11 cycles each, used TRBV1-TRBV30 forward primers with a C-beta reverse primer. TCRdb processed the multiplex PCR reads anew with MiXCR; each CDR3 protein has one entry. The data show 320,000 or so distinct CDR3 sequences, around three fifths seen once. The source of the blood RNA was unsorted whole blood, and germline DNA was extracted as well. The sample consisted of peripheral blood. Every receptor here comes from a man aged 35 to 55 with primary liver carcinoma and hepatitis B virus infection.

Regarding this clonotype: A much larger clonotype is one base distant, so this may be a read error. This chain uses TRBV10-3 with TRBJ2-3; D possibly corresponds to TRBD2 (6 bases). Germline V CDR1 and CDR2: ENHRY, SYGVKD. The CDR3 runs 13 residues. CDR3 loop: CATSSDLTDAQYF. CDR3 nucleotide sequence: TGTGCCACCTCTAGCGACCTCACAGATGCGCAGTATTTT.

The rearrangement links TRBV5-1 to TRBJ2-7; 7 bases agree with TRBD1. CDR3 length equals 15 residues. Germline V lookup: CDR1 SGHRS, CDR2 YFSETQ. V gave up 3 bases and J gave up 3 bases; unmatched junction bases: 9. The DNA of the CDR3 is TGCGCCAGCAGCTCGATCCCAGGGGGAAACTACGAGCAGTACTTC. It codes for CASSSIPGGNYEQYF.

The chain's CDR3 is CASSLGEGRQETQYF. Here the CDR3 DNA reads TGTGCCAGCAGCTTGGGGGAGGGACGGCAAGAGACCCAGTACTTC. This chain uses TRBV5-5 with TRBJ2-5; 7 bases are shared with TRBD2. Germline V lookup: CDR1 SGHKS, CDR2 YYEKEE (reference sequence). The trim removed 0 bases at V and 2 bases at J, leaving 4 bases unmatched. This CDR3 is 15 amino acids long.

This clonotype was found a few times. The chain recombines TRBV11-2 with TRBJ2-7; tentatively, D is TRBD2 (5 bases). Trimming removed 5 bases at V and 3 bases at J, with 14 bases between. The CDR3 has 14 residues. The germline gives CDR1 SGHAT, CDR2 FQNNGV. Here the CDR3 reads CASSRSDGGYEQYF. Written as DNA, the CDR3 is TGTGCCAGCAGCCGATCCGACGGAGGCTACGAGCAGTACTTC.

This clonotype was counted at least ten times. V is TRBV11-3 and J is TRBJ2-1, with D perhaps matching TRBD2 (5 bases). This CDR3 is built from 14 residues. Per the germline V gene, CDR1 is SGHNT and CDR2 is YENEEA. Deletions cut 5 bases from V and 7 bases from J, with 15 bases between. Written as DNA, the CDR3 is TGTGCCAGCAGCCCCTCCGGACTCCAGAATGAGCAGTTCTTC. This codes for CASSPSGLQNEQFF.

The V call is TRBV5-1, the J call TRBJ2-2; no firm D call. V lost 1 base and J 0 bases, leaving 7 bases between the germline ends. CDR3 length: 15 residues. Germline V gene lookup returns CDR1 SGHRS and CDR2 YFSETQ. The CDR3 loop reads CASSLRETNTGELFF. DNA of the CDR3: TGCGCCAGCAGCTTGAGGGAAACGAACACCGGGGAGCTGTTTTTT.

This clonotype was detected only once. This may come from a read error, since a much larger clone is one base off. The gene calls are TRBV12-3 or TRBV12-4 and TRBJ2-3; D is perhaps TRBD2 (5 bases). The CDR3 runs to 12 residues. Trimming cost V 10 bases and J 6 bases, with 14 bases left between them. This CDR3 reads CANSDYSDTQYF. Written as DNA, the CDR3 is TGTGCCAACAGCGACTATTCGGATACGCAGTATTTT.

Points on this clonotype: The junction differs from germline at one of its ends, possibly a read error. V gene TRBV29-1 combines with J gene TRBJ2-1, with D perhaps matching TRBD1 or TRBD2 (6 bases each). CDR1 is SQVTM and CDR2 is ANQGSEA in the germline V gene. CDR3 length: 13 amino acids. The CDR3, as DNA: TGCAGCATGCGACTAGGGGGGTACAGTGAGCAGCTCTTC. This codes for CSMRLGGYSEQLF.

The CDR3 region has the DNA TGCAGCGTTAGAACACAGGGGGTAGACACTGAAGCTTTCTTT. Protein: CSVRTQGVDTEAFF. The chain joins TRBV29-1 to TRBJ1-1; TRBD1 agrees at 8 bases. Germline lookup yields CDR1 SQVTM and CDR2 ANQGSEA. The CDR3 totals 14 residues. V was pared by 5 bases and J by 3 bases, with 8 bases of the junction left unmatched. The full variable domain, in which reference TRBV29-1 and TRBJ1-1 provide the parts outside the CDR3, is SAVISQKPSRDICQRGTSLTIQCQVDSQVTMMFWYRQQPGQSLTLIATANQGSEATYESGFVIDKFPISRPNLTFSTLTVSNMSPEDSSIYLCSVRTQGVDTEAFFGQGTRLTVV.

The V call is TRBV5-6, the J call TRBJ2-1; TRBD2 matches 8 bases. This CDR3 spans 12 amino acids. The ends lost 6 bases at V and 9 bases at J; junction bases unmatched: 5. Looked up from germline, CDR1 is SGHDT and CDR2 is YYEEEE. The CDR3 sequence is CASTWTSLEQFF. CDR3 nucleotide sequence: TGTGCCAGCACCTGGACTAGCCTTGAGCAGTTCTTC. The full variable domain, its missing parts supplied by reference TRBV5-6 and TRBJ2-1, is DAGVTQSPTHLIKTRGQQVTLRCSPKSGHDTVSWYQQALGQGPQFIFQYYEEEERQRGNFPDRFSGHQFPNYSSELNVNALLLGDSALYLCASTWTSLEQFFGPGTRLTVL.

This clonotype was detected a few times. V gene TRBV24-1 combines with J gene TRBJ2-5; no clear D. The CDR3 loop spans 16 amino acids. Per germline, CDR1 KGHDR and CDR2 SFDVKD. V dropped 0 bases and J dropped 3 bases, with 13 bases sitting between them. The CDR3 bases are TGTGCCACCAGTGATTTGGAGTTCGCAGGCGAAGAGACCCAGTACTTC. Protein: CATSDLEFAGEETQYF.

About this clonotype itself: This may be a read error, as it is one base from a much larger clone. The chain has TRBV4-1 and TRBJ2-7; 7 bases map to TRBD2. Germline-derived CDR1 and CDR2 are MGHRA and YSYEKL. This CDR3 has 15 amino acids. V shed 0 bases and J 2 bases; nucleotides not matched to a gene: 4. The CDR3 DNA is TGCGCCAGCAGCCAAGAAAGAGGGAGGGCCTACGAGCAGTACTTC. This codes for CASSQERGRAYEQYF.

In this sample, this clonotype turned up many times. J is TRBJ1-1 and V is TRBV6-5, with D possibly TRBD1 on 6 matching bases. Trimming cost V 7 bases and J 8 bases, with 11 bases left between them. The germline CDR1 and CDR2 sequences are MNHEY and SVGAGI. The CDR3 runs to 11 residues. CDR3 loop: CASTRDREAFF. The CDR3, as DNA: TGTGCCAGCACCCGAGACAGGGAAGCTTTCTTT.

This clonotype occurred many times. This chain joins TRBV12-3 or TRBV12-4 and TRBJ1-2; tentatively, D is TRBD1 (6 bases). This CDR3 is 13 amino acids long. V lost 7 bases, J lost 4 bases, and 13 bases lay in between. The CDR3 sequence: CASTKQGFYGYTF. Here the CDR3 DNA reads TGTGCCAGCACTAAACAGGGCTTCTATGGCTACACCTTC.

The rearrangement links TRBV7-3 to TRBJ2-1; 9 bases fit TRBD2. The CDR3 length is 15 residues. After removal of 2 bases from V and 9 bases from J, the junction contained 8 bases not matched to a gene. Germline CDR1 is SGHTA and CDR2 is FQGTGA. The CDR3 is CASSLGLAGKSEQFF. The CDR3 DNA sequence: TGTGCCAGCAGCTTAGGCCTAGCGGGAAAGAGTGAGCAGTTCTTC.